Below, 15 T cell receptor beta chains from the same sample are listed, as sequenced in a study of T cell responses to AZD1222 COVID-19 vaccine. Using immunoSEQ multiplex PCR, the repertoire was profiled, and TCRdb retains in-frame clones only, with some absent. The sample includes 130,000 or so clones, around 90% of them seen just once. Sequences were derived from peripheral blood, sampled on day 0 of AZD1222 vaccination. Source of these receptors: an adult in good health.

The rearrangement links TRBV2 to TRBJ2-3, with TRBD1 matching over 7 bases. V lost 6 bases and J lost 3; bases outside the gene matches: 9. The CDR3 extends over 15 amino acids. Germline V gene data show CDR1 as SNHLY and CDR2 as FYNNEI. The DNA of the CDR3 is TGTGCCAGCAGAAACCCAGGGGGTGTGACAGATACGCAGTATTTT. This codes for CASRNPGGVTDTQYF.

In DNA form, the CDR3 reads TGTGCCAGCAGTTCTTTGGGAATACAGGGGGCGGAAGAGACCCAGTACTTC. Protein sequence: CASSSLGIQGAEETQYF. This chain links TRBV28 with TRBJ2-5; 9 bases align to TRBD1. This CDR3 has 17 amino acids. V lost 4 bases, J lost 3 bases, and 12 bases stayed unmatched. Germline CDR1 is MDHEN and CDR2 is SYDVKM. Full variable domain (outside the CDR3, taken from reference TRBV28 and TRBJ2-5): DVKVTQSSRYLVKRTGEKVFLECVQDMDHENMFWYRQDPGLGLRLIYFSYDVKMKEKGDIPEGYSVSREKKERFSLILESASTNQTSMYLCASSSLGIQGAEETQYFGPGTRLLVL.

The CDR3: CASQQGSATNEKLFF. CDR3 bases: TGTGCCAGCCAGCAGGGTTCGGCAACTAATGAAAAACTGTTTTTT. This chain connects TRBV6-5 to TRBJ1-4, with D possibly being TRBD1 (5 bases). The CDR3 contains 15 residues. The V end was cut by 8 bases, the J end by 0 bases, with 13 bases between. CDR1 is MNHEY and CDR2 is SVGAGI in the germline V gene.

This chain joins TRBV24-1 and TRBJ1-5; a possible D gene is TRBD1 (5 bases). Germline assignment: CDR1 KGHDR and CDR2 SFDVKD. The CDR3 has 17 residues. The germline V and J ends were trimmed by 4 bases and 3 bases, with 18 bases remaining between them. CDR3 loop: CATSEGEWSGTNQPQHF. DNA of the CDR3: TGTGCCACCAGTGAAGGCGAATGGTCAGGGACCAATCAGCCCCAGCATTTT.

CDR3 protein: CASSQDGTGFNEKLFF. As DNA, the CDR3 is TGTGCCAGCAGCCAAGATGGGACAGGGTTTAATGAAAAACTGTTTTTT. The rearrangement links TRBV3-1 (or the pseudogene TRBV3-2) to TRBJ1-4; the match to TRBD1 covers 9 bases. Germline CDR1 LGHDT, CDR2 YNNKEL (reference sequence). The CDR3 runs 16 residues. Trimming removed 0 bases from V and 4 bases from J; junction bases left unmatched: 3.

The chain uses TRBV5-4 and TRBJ2-1; D uncertain. This CDR3 comprises 13 residues. V lost 1 base and J lost 8, with 10 bases in between. Germline V lookup: CDR1 SGHNT, CDR2 YYREEE (reference sequence). The CDR3 nucleotides are TGTGCCAGCAGCTTGTACTACCGTGATGAGCAGTTCTTC. It is translated as CASSLYYRDEQFF.

The J gene is TRBJ2-3, the V gene TRBV7-9, with TRBD1 matching 8 bases. The CDR3 is 15 residues long. Germline V gene lookup returns CDR1 SEHNR and CDR2 FQNEAQ (reference sequence). Trimming took 4 bases from V and 6 from J; bases not matched to a gene: 9. The CDR3 bases are TGTGCCAGCAGCTCCGGACAGGGCCCTGGGGATACGCAGTATTTT. It specifies CASSSGQGPGDTQYF.

The rearrangement joins TRBV12-5 to TRBJ1-6; 7 bases match TRBD1. Trimming cost V 6 bases and J 0 bases; bases outside gene matches: 8. The V gene's germline CDR1 is LGHNT and CDR2 FRNRAP. The CDR3 totals 17 residues. CDR3 DNA sequence: TGTGCTAGTGGAGCAGGGGGTCAGAGCTCCTATAATTCACCCCTCCACTTT. Translation gives CASGAGGQSSYNSPLHF.

The rearrangement uses TRBV5-1 and TRBJ2-2; the match to TRBD2 covers 15 bases. Per the germline V gene, CDR1 is SGHRS and CDR2 is YFSETQ. CDR3 length: 19 amino acids. V lost 4 bases and J lost 5; bases outside the gene matches: 12. CDR3 nucleotide sequence: TGCGCCAGCAGCATGGGACTAGCGGGAGGAGGAAGGGGAACCGGGGAGCTGTTTTTT. This codes for CASSMGLAGGGRGTGELFF.

This clone has only one observation. This chain connects TRBV6-5 to TRBJ2-2, with D possibly called TRBD1 or TRBD2 (6 bases each). Germline-derived CDR1 and CDR2 are MNHEY and SVGAGI. The CDR3 extends over 15 amino acids. Trimming took off 2 bases at V and 5 bases at J, with 12 bases between the two ends. The CDR3 coding sequence is TGTGCCAGCAGTTACGCCGGGGGCGAGACCGGGGAGCTGTTTTTT. Its protein product is CASSYAGGETGELFF.

The chain links TRBV21-1 to TRBJ2-3; the tabulated D call, TRBD1, remains unverified against the DNA. TRBV21-1 is reported as a pseudogene. The CDR3 is 14 residues long. The CDR3 nucleotides read TGTGCCACCTCTAAGGGGGAGAGCACAGATACGCAGTATTTT. It codes for CATSKGESTDTQYF.

J is TRBJ2-7 and V is TRBV4-1, with 8 bases that match TRBD2. Trimming cost V 3 bases and J 0 bases; bases outside gene matches: 4. Germline V CDR1 and CDR2: MGHRA, YSYEKL. The CDR3 covers 15 residues. The CDR3: CASSHTSGLSYEQYF. In DNA, the CDR3 is TGCGCCAGCAGCCACACTAGCGGACTCTCCTACGAGCAGTACTTC.

In this sample, this clone turned up a few times. This chain links TRBV5-5 with TRBJ2-3; D gene ambiguous. Germline V CDR1 and CDR2: SGHKS, YYEKEE (reference sequence). Trimming cost V 3 bases and J 1 base, with 9 bases left between them. CDR3 length: 14 residues. The CDR3 nucleotides are TGTGCCAGCAGCTCTTATAGTGGCACAGATACGCAGTATTTT. Protein sequence: CASSSYSGTDTQYF.

V and J are TRBV4-2 and TRBJ1-1, with a possible D match to TRBD1 (5 bases). Trimming left V 0 bases short and J 7 bases short, with 15 bases between. Germline assignment: CDR1 LGHNA and CDR2 YNFKEQ. The CDR3 contains 15 residues. The CDR3 here is CASSQDSRGVGEAFF. The CDR3 DNA reads as TGTGCCAGCAGCCAAGATTCTCGGGGGGTAGGTGAAGCTTTCTTT.

This clone was seen a single time. This rearrangement joins TRBV3-1 (or the pseudogene TRBV3-2) to TRBJ1-6, with D possibly being TRBD1 (5 bases). Germline V gives CDR1 LGHDT, CDR2 YNNKEL (reference sequence). The ends were cut back, 1 base at V and 5 bases at J, with 24 bases in the middle. The CDR3 extends over 20 amino acids. CDR3 sequence reads: CASSQVLQANFGLNNSPLHF. The CDR3 coding sequence is TGTGCCAGCAGCCAAGTACTACAGGCTAATTTCGGGTTAAATAATTCACCCCTCCACTTT.